The rows below give T cell receptor beta chains drawn from one sample of a study of shared clonotypes between healthy human individuals. TCRdb's copy holds only in-frame clones and misses some; the assay was immunoSEQ multiplex PCR. This sample has roughly 490,000 clones, with 70% to 85% found just once. Input material: PBMCs. Receptors were obtained from a woman aged 40 to 50 in good health. Some clones in this sample may be carry-over from other donors' samples. Each CDR3 is given without its conserved first and last residue. The order of the fields is V gene, CDR3 protein.

>TRBV30
AWIGIQGGNSPLH
>TRBV6-1
ASSVAGGSYEQY
>TRBV5-1
ASSPDRGDTQY
>TRBV28
ASSLETSGGELF
>TRBV7-3
ASSTGQYNEQF
>TRBV5-1
ASSLDGQQRSTEAF
>TRBV28
ASRDITSYEQY
>TRBV6-6
ASRKGGTNQPQH
>TRBV6-1
ASSEALGQGPITYLEQY
>TRBV7-7
ASSSDRASEKLF
>TRBV27
ASSLGTGYYGYT
>TRBV4-2
ASSQDLGLAGADEQF
>TRBV15
ATSINRGPGTEAF
>TRBV6-5
ASSKGETQY
>TRBV15
ATSRDLRNYEQY
>TRBV28
ATGLAEYNEQF
>TRBV5-6
ASSPSHSYEQY
>TRBV4-1
ASSQDRVTNEKLF
>TRBV4-3
ASSQGTAANYGYT
>TRBV4-1
ASSQEYRTNTEAF
>TRBV9
ASSAPRTGNTIY